The TCR beta chain under discussion was sequenced for a study of cytomegalovirus exposure and HLA in healthy donors. The study, taken as a whole, reports: In a later analysis, TCR beta V- and J-gene trimming was associated with a missense DCLRE1C variant. In a later analysis, DRB1 alleles had the most associated TCRs; HLA-C alleles the fewest.

The CDR3 is 14 amino acids. V lost 5 bases and J lost 7, with 12 bases in between. The germline gives CDR1 SGHDN, CDR2 FVKESK. Primers: 60 Vbeta forward and 13 Jbeta reverse. The protocol was immunoSEQ multiplex PCR, while the TCRdb copy is restricted to in-frame clones and leaves out a portion. The sample holds about 94,000 clones, 75% to 80% seen once. Concerning this clone itself: What it binds is not known.

Sequenced material: PBMCs. The rearrangement uses TRBV14 and TRBJ1-6; unclear D gene. The source is a man aged 30-40 years in good health and CMV-seronegative. The CDR3 protein is CASSWIRENSPLHF. The CDR3 DNA is TGTGCCAGCAGCTGGATTAGGGAGAATTCACCCCTCCACTTT.